One and the same sample provided the 29 T cell receptor beta chains below, sequenced in a study of early T cells in non-severe SARS-CoV-2 infection (dated by TCRdb to the early 2020s). The protocol used for the library was 5' RACE. Sequencing instrument: NextSeq 500. The public reads were reanalyzed by TCRdb: fastp trimming at Q25, MiXCR alignment, in-frame beta chains only. Each CDR3 protein appears once, grouped with its most common genes and DNA. Recorded for this sample are 60,000 to 70,000 distinct CDR3 sequences; roughly 10% of them occurred a single time. The leading ten clones occupy more than 2.5% of the sample. Material for sequencing was whole blood. These receptors all come from an adult who was a healthcare worker with PCR-confirmed SARS-CoV-2 infection or an uninfected control (not recorded which).

This clonotype was seen more than once but under ten times. The chain links TRBV29-1 to TRBJ2-7; 10 positions agree with TRBD1. The CDR3 runs to 14 residues. CDR1 is SQVTM, CDR2 ANQGSEA, per germline. V shed 6 bases and J 2 bases; nucleotides not matched to a gene: 7. CDR3 sequence: CSVQSGQGAYEQYF. The CDR3 bases are TGCAGCGTCCAGAGTGGACAGGGGGCCTACGAGCAGTACTTC.

This clonotype was found many times. The chain combines TRBV27 with TRBJ2-7; tentatively, D is TRBD1 (7 bases). This CDR3 has 14 residues. V lost 9 bases, J lost 5 bases, and 20 bases lay in between. Per germline, CDR1 MNHEY and CDR2 SMNVEV (reference sequence). This CDR3 reads CASARRGQRHEQYF. DNA of the CDR3: TGTGCCAGTGCCCGGCGGGGACAGCGCCACGAGCAGTACTTC.

This clonotype turned up a few times. V usage is TRBV6-5 and J usage is TRBJ2-7; 9 bases fit TRBD2. The V gene's germline CDR1 is MNHEY and CDR2 SVGAGI. This CDR3 comprises 14 residues. Losses at the gene ends were 6 bases for V and 4 bases for J; bases not matched to a gene: 7. The chain's CDR3 is CASRLSGSGYEQYF. CDR3 bases: TGTGCCAGCAGACTTAGCGGGAGCGGGTACGAGCAGTACTTC.

With regard to this clonotype: One end of the junction varies from germline; a read error may be responsible. The chain joins TRBV4-1 to TRBJ1-2, with TRBD1 matching 7 bases. The CDR3 loop spans 16 amino acids. Germline V gene sequence: CDR1 MGHRA, CDR2 YSYEKL. The CDR3 sequence is CTSSQAWGGGKYGYTF. The CDR3 DNA reads as TGCACCAGCAGCCAAGCATGGGGAGGGGGCAAGTATGGCTACACCTTC.

This clonotype was seen a handful of times. The chain is built from TRBV7-9 and TRBJ2-7; weak D call: TRBD1 (6 bases). Deletions cut 1 base from V and 6 bases from J, with 19 bases between. This CDR3 has 16 amino acids. Germline V lookup: CDR1 SEHNR, CDR2 FQNEAQ (reference sequence). CDR3 amino acids: CASSLGDKGVAGEQYF. CDR3 coding DNA: TGTGCCAGCAGCTTAGGGGACAAAGGGGTAGCCGGCGAGCAGTACTTC.

This chain uses TRBV23-1 with TRBJ2-2, with D unresolved. TRBV23-1 is labeled an ORF, and its function is uncertain. The CDR3 loop spans 16 amino acids. The V end lost 3 bases, the J end lost 3 bases, and 14 bases lay between the germline ends. The CDR3 here is CASSHSHGPHTGELFF. The CDR3 DNA reads TGCGCCAGCAGTCACTCACACGGGCCCCACACCGGGGAGCTGTTTTTT.

This clonotype turned up a few times. The CDR3 here is CASSQERAGNYEQYF. In DNA, the CDR3 is TGCGCCAGCAGCCAAGAACGAGCGGGAAACTACGAGCAGTACTTC. The V gene is TRBV4-3, the J gene TRBJ2-7; 7 bases match TRBD2. Per germline, CDR1 LGHNA and CDR2 YSLEER. CDR3 length: 15 residues. With V trimmed by 0 bases and J by 3 bases, 5 bases remained unmatched.

This clonotype has more than one count but fewer than ten. The J gene is TRBJ1-3, the V gene TRBV29-1; TRBD1 might be the D (5 bases). Germline values: CDR1 SQVTM, CDR2 ANQGSEA. Trimming removed 2 bases at V and 3 bases at J, with 11 bases between. The CDR3 sequence is 14 residues long. CDR3 amino acids: CSVESGLGGNTIYF. The CDR3 DNA follows: TGCAGCGTTGAATCGGGGCTAGGTGGAAACACCATATATTTT.

This clonotype was observed at least ten times. CDR3 coding DNA: TGCAGTGCTTCCCAATCGGGAGTAGCGGGAGCGGGTGAGCAGTACTTC. It yields the protein CSASQSGVAGAGEQYF. The V and J genes are TRBV20-1 and TRBJ2-7, with 9 bases matching TRBD2. The junction had 18 bases not matched to a gene; V was cut back by 5 bases and J by 7 bases. Germline V lookup: CDR1 DFQATT, CDR2 SNEGSKA (reference sequence). This CDR3 is 16 amino acids long.

In this sample, this clonotype turned up a few times. The chain links TRBV1 to TRBJ2-3. TRBV1 is noted as a pseudogene. The length of the CDR3 is 12 residues. The CDR3 nucleotides read TGCACCAGCAGCCAACCACTTGATACGCAGTATTTT. It specifies CTSSQPLDTQYF.

This clonotype was seen ten or more times. V is TRBV2 and J is TRBJ2-1; 10 bases line up with TRBD2. The germline gives CDR1 SNHLY, CDR2 FYNNEI. With V trimmed by 5 bases and J by 3 bases, 7 bases remained unmatched. This CDR3 is 16 amino acids long. The DNA for the CDR3 is TGTGCCAGCAGTCCCCTACTAGCGGGATACTACAATGAGCAGTTCTTC. It is translated as CASSPLLAGYYNEQFF.

This clonotype occurred many times. The J gene is TRBJ2-5, the V gene TRBV10-3; unclear D gene. With 3 bases removed from V and 2 bases from J, the gap between germline ends came to 10 bases. CDR3 length: 14 residues. CDR1 and CDR2 (germline): ENHRY, SYGVKD. CDR3 in DNA: TGTGCCATCAGTGATGGGGTGGGGCAAGAGACCCAGTACTTC. Its protein product is CAISDGVGQETQYF.

Here the CDR3 DNA reads TGCAGTGCTAGAGTAGGGGCAAGCACAGATACGCAGTATTTT. This gives the protein CSARVGASTDTQYF. The J gene is TRBJ2-3, the V gene TRBV20-1; maybe TRBD1 (5 bases). The V end lost 1 base, the J end lost 0 bases, and 8 bases lay between the germline ends. Germline loops: CDR1 DFQATT, CDR2 SNEGSKA (reference sequence). The CDR3 contains 14 residues.

This clonotype was found a few times. V is TRBV7-3 and J is TRBJ2-3; D uncertain. Germline V gene data show CDR1 as SGHTA and CDR2 as FQGTGA. The germline V and J ends were trimmed by 4 bases and 6 bases, with 8 bases remaining between them. The CDR3 runs 12 residues. CDR3 coding DNA: TGTGCCAGCAGCTCATCATCGGATACGCAGTATTTT. Amino acid sequence: CASSSSSDTQYF.

This clonotype was seen a handful of times. The chain couples TRBV5-4 to TRBJ2-5; 10 bases line up with TRBD2. CDR1 and CDR2 from the germline V gene are SGHNT and YYREEE (reference sequence). V was clipped by 0 bases and J by 6 bases; unmatched bases: 5. The CDR3 runs to 15 residues. CDR3 DNA sequence: TGTGCCAGCAGCTTGGAGGCTAGCGGGAGCAAGACCCAGTACTTC. Translating gives CASSLEASGSKTQYF.

V gene TRBV27 combines with J gene TRBJ2-2; a possible D gene is TRBD2 (5 bases). Germline-derived CDR1 and CDR2 are MNHEY and SMNVEV (reference sequence). The V gene lost 4 bases and the J gene lost 0 bases, with 15 bases spanning the gap. The CDR3 length is 17 residues. For the CDR3, the DNA is TGTGCCAGCAGTTGGAGAGCGGCCATCGCGAACACCGGGGAGCTGTTTTTT. Translating gives CASSWRAAIANTGELFF.

This clonotype was recorded at least ten times. The chain carries TRBV7-2 and TRBJ1-5, with D possibly TRBD1 on 5 matching bases. The CDR3 consists of 13 residues. V lost 5 bases, J lost 5 bases, and 10 bases lay in between. The germline CDR1 and CDR2 sequences are SGHTA and FQGNSA. This CDR3 reads CASSTQVDQPQHF. Here the CDR3 DNA reads TGTGCCAGCAGCACACAGGTGGATCAGCCCCAGCATTTT.

This clonotype has at least ten counts. The chain joins TRBV10-3 to TRBJ2-3; no clear D gene. From germline, CDR1 is ENHRY and CDR2 SYGVKD. The CDR3 has 15 amino acids. V lost 6 bases, J lost 1 base, and 14 bases lay in between. CDR3 residues: CAIRTSRSGTDTQYF. In nucleotides, the CDR3 is TGTGCCATCAGAACATCTAGGAGTGGCACAGATACGCAGTATTTT.

The CDR3 reads CASSQDPLLSGSYNEQFF. In DNA form, the CDR3 reads TGTGCCAGCAGCCAAGATCCCCTCCTTAGCGGTTCCTACAATGAGCAGTTCTTC. The V and J genes are TRBV4-2 and TRBJ2-1, with D perhaps matching TRBD2 (6 bases). CDR3 length: 18 residues. V was clipped by 0 bases and J by 1 base, with 16 bases between them. The germline CDR1 and CDR2 sequences are LGHNA and YNFKEQ.

This sequence joins TRBV30 and TRBJ2-3, with D uncertain. Trimming took off 2 bases at V and 2 bases at J, with 14 bases between the two ends. There are 15 residues in the CDR3. Germline loops: CDR1 GTSNPN, CDR2 SVGIG (reference sequence). CDR3 bases: TGTGCCTGGAGTCCCACAGACTCTTTCACAGATACGCAGTATTTT. It codes for CAWSPTDSFTDTQYF.

This clonotype was found once. The V and J genes are TRBV7-2 and TRBJ2-1; perhaps TRBD2 as D (6 bases). The CDR3 sequence is 14 residues long. The V gene's germline CDR1 is SGHTA and CDR2 FQGNSA. The germline V and J ends were trimmed by 8 bases and 2 bases, with 13 bases remaining between them. The CDR3 loop reads CASLWGVPYNEQFF. For the CDR3, the DNA is TGTGCCAGCCTTTGGGGGGTTCCCTACAATGAGCAGTTCTTC.

This chain connects TRBV7-6 to TRBJ2-4, with D hard to call. Germline V gene sequence: CDR1 SGHVS, CDR2 FNYEAQ. The CDR3 covers 15 residues. V gave up 2 bases and J gave up 6 bases, with 14 bases separating them. The CDR3 bases are TGTGCCAGCAGCTTATCACCAGTTATACCAAACATTCAGTACTTC. Its protein product is CASSLSPVIPNIQYF.

The rearrangement uses TRBV19 and TRBJ2-1; D is ambiguous. Germline lookup yields CDR1 LNHDA and CDR2 SQIVND (reference sequence). The V gene lost 5 bases and the J gene lost 1 base, with 18 bases spanning the gap. The CDR3 contains 17 residues. The CDR3 sequence: CASSSRLSTLSYNEQFF. The CDR3, as DNA: TGTGCCAGTAGTTCTAGACTCTCTACCCTTTCCTACAATGAGCAGTTCTTC.

This clonotype was counted at least ten times. This sequence joins TRBV7-3 and TRBJ2-1; 7 bases map to TRBD2. The CDR3 has 15 residues. V gave up 4 bases and J gave up 6 bases; unmatched junction bases: 9. Germline loops: CDR1 SGHTA, CDR2 FQGTGA. CDR3 sequence: CASSWIAGTINEQFF. CDR3 DNA: TGTGCCAGCAGCTGGATAGCCGGGACTATCAATGAGCAGTTCTTC.

This clonotype has only a few counts. The rearrangement uses TRBV12-3 or TRBV12-4 and TRBJ2-7, with TRBD1 as a possible D gene (6 bases). The CDR3 totals 13 residues. V shed 2 bases and J shed 7 bases, with 12 bases lying between them. In nucleotides, the CDR3 is TGTGCCAGCAGTTTACGGACAGCTATTGAGCAGTACTTC. Translated, it gives CASSLRTAIEQYF.

The sample holds many counts of this clonotype. The chain is built from TRBV20-1 and TRBJ2-3; no clear D gene. Germline values: CDR1 DFQATT, CDR2 SNEGSKA (reference sequence). The germline V and J ends were trimmed by 7 bases and 1 base, with 12 bases remaining between them. The CDR3 spans 13 residues. CDR3 bases: TGCAGTGTTGGGAACAGAGGCACAGATACGCAGTATTTT. This encodes CSVGNRGTDTQYF.

The chain joins TRBV12-3 or TRBV12-4 to TRBJ2-1, with 11 bases matching TRBD2. Trimming took 3 bases from V and 4 from J; bases not matched to a gene: 8. The CDR3 totals 17 residues. CDR3 in amino acids: CASSFAVLAGDYNEQFF. The DNA of the CDR3 is TGTGCCAGCAGTTTTGCGGTACTAGCGGGAGATTACAATGAGCAGTTCTTC.

The V and J genes are TRBV20-1 and TRBJ1-1, with D possibly TRBD1 on 5 matching bases. V lost 1 base and J 1 base, leaving 7 bases between the germline ends. This CDR3 contains 13 residues. The germline CDR1 and CDR2 sequences are DFQATT and SNEGSKA (reference sequence). CDR3 loop: CSARGRGNTEAFF. The CDR3 DNA sequence: TGCAGTGCTAGAGGGAGGGGGAACACTGAAGCTTTCTTT.

V usage is TRBV5-4 and J usage is TRBJ2-7, with 12 bases lining up with TRBD2. Losses at the gene ends were 5 bases for V and 1 base for J; bases not matched to a gene: 4. There are 15 residues in the CDR3. Germline V gives CDR1 SGHNT, CDR2 YYREEE (reference sequence). In nucleotides, the CDR3 is TGTGCCAGCAGTTTTCTAGCGGGAGGGTCCTACGAGCAGTACTTC. Residues: CASSFLAGGSYEQYF.